Below are 6 T cell receptor beta chains sequenced from a single sample in a study of blood T cell repertoires in COVID-19. The method was immunoSEQ multiplex PCR; TCRdb's version includes in-frame clones alone and lacks a portion of them. Among some 37,000 clones listed, just over 90% were seen once. Specimen: peripheral blood. The receptors were gathered from a human donor in a cohort sampled during active COVID-19.

V is TRBV6-5 and J is TRBJ1-4; D is perhaps TRBD1 (5 bases). Trimming left V 6 bases short and J 5 bases short, with 13 bases between. Germline assignment: CDR1 MNHEY and CDR2 SVGAGI. This CDR3 is built from 14 residues. For the CDR3, the DNA is TGTGCCAGCAGCCCCGGGACTGAGAATGAAAAACTGTTTTTT. Protein sequence: CASSPGTENEKLFF.

This clone was recorded once. This sequence joins TRBV12-5 and TRBJ2-2; 10 positions agree with TRBD1. Losses at the gene ends were 6 bases for V and 5 bases for J; bases not matched to a gene: 6. CDR1 is LGHNT and CDR2 is FRNRAP in the germline V gene. This CDR3 region has 15 residues. CDR3 in amino acids: CASGTRTGGTGELFF. The CDR3 nucleotides are TGTGCTAGTGGCACACGGACAGGGGGGACCGGGGAGCTGTTTTTT. The full variable domain, in which reference TRBV12-5 and TRBJ2-2 provide the parts outside the CDR3, is DARVTQTPRHKVTEMGQEVTMRCQPILGHNTVFWYRQTMMQGLELLAYFRNRAPLDDSGMPKDRFSAEMPDATLATLKIQPSEPRDSAVYFCASGTRTGGTGELFFGEGSRLTVL.

V is TRBV5-4 and J is TRBJ2-3; 7 positions match TRBD1. The trim removed 3 bases at V and 6 bases at J, leaving 4 bases unmatched. Germline V gives CDR1 SGHNT, CDR2 YYREEE (reference sequence). The CDR3 has 13 amino acids. The CDR3 bases are TGTGCCAGCAGCTCATACAGGGGCGATACGCAGTATTTT. It yields the protein CASSSYRGDTQYF. Together with reference TRBV5-4 and TRBJ2-3, the CDR3 gives the full variable domain: ETGVTQSPTHLIKTRGQQVTLRCSSQSGHNTVSWYQQALGQGPQFIFQYYREEENGRGNFPPRFSGLQFPNYSSELNVNALELDDSALYLCASSSYRGDTQYFGPGTRLTVL.

The chain joins TRBV6-5 to TRBJ1-4; TRBD1 might be the D (5 bases). Per germline, CDR1 MNHEY and CDR2 SVGAGI. V was trimmed by 0 bases and J by 8 bases, leaving 13 bases between them. CDR3 length: 15 residues. The DNA of the CDR3 is TGTGCCAGCAGTTACTCTCAGGGCGGAGAGGAAAAACTGTTTTTT. It is translated as CASSYSQGGEEKLFF.

The chain employs TRBV5-6 and TRBJ1-5; TRBD1 might be the D (5 bases). The V and J ends lost 2 bases and 3 bases respectively, with 12 bases between them. The CDR3 sequence is 15 residues long. The germline gives CDR1 SGHDT, CDR2 YYEEEE. CDR3 in amino acids: CASSLSGEVNQPQHF. CDR3 nucleotides: TGTGCCAGCAGCTTATCGGGGGAGGTCAATCAGCCCCAGCATTTT.

The chain uses TRBV5-6 and TRBJ2-2; TRBD2 matches 11 bases. Germline V lookup: CDR1 SGHDT, CDR2 YYEEEE. Trimming removed 4 bases from V and 4 bases from J; junction bases left unmatched: 6. The CDR3 loop spans 16 amino acids. The CDR3 protein is CASSRHSGRGTGELFF. CDR3 bases: TGTGCCAGCAGCCGCCATAGCGGGAGGGGCACCGGGGAGCTGTTTTTT.